The 27 T cell receptor beta chains listed next were all sequenced from one sample in a study of T cells in Graves' hyperthyroidism and ophthalmopathy. TCR beta CDR3 sequences were amplified from RNA transcripts. A first-round RT-PCR of the TCR CDR3 used the HTBI primer set. MiXCR, applied by TCRdb to the multiplex PCR reads, yields one record per CDR3 protein. The data show some 400,000 distinct CDR3 sequences, approximately 15% seen once. Material for sequencing was blood. The source of these receptors is a woman aged 55-69 years with Graves' hyperthyroidism.

The chain couples TRBV4-1 to TRBJ2-7; 7 bases fit TRBD2. The CDR3 length is 16 residues. V shed 4 bases, J shed 7 bases, and the junction held 16 bases outside the gene matches. Germline CDR1 reads MGHRA; CDR2 reads YSYEKL. CDR3 loop: CASSPRDYPHHNEQYF. The CDR3 DNA sequence: TGCGCCAGCAGCCCCCGGGACTATCCACACCACAATGAGCAGTACTTC.

The chain joins TRBV5-4 to TRBJ2-3; 8 bases align to TRBD2. The germline V gene has CDR1 SGHNT and CDR2 YYREEE (reference sequence). The CDR3 contains 15 residues. V lost 4 bases to trimming and J lost 3 bases; unmatched junction nucleotides: 7. The CDR3 nucleotides are TGTGCCAGCAGCCGACCGGGAGGGAGAACAGATACGCAGTATTTT. Protein product: CASSRPGGRTDTQYF.

This chain links TRBV3-1 with TRBJ1-2, with 10 bases that match TRBD1. Germline V gene data show CDR1 as LGHDT and CDR2 as YNNKEL (reference sequence). This CDR3 is 16 amino acids long. With 5 bases clipped from V and 4 bases from J, the junction kept 10 bases outside the gene matches. CDR3 nucleotides: TGTGCCAGCAGCGCAACCGGGACAGGGGCCTCCTATGGCTACACCTTC. It yields the protein CASSATGTGASYGYTF. The full variable domain, with the rest looked up from reference TRBV3-1 and TRBJ1-2, is DTAVSQTPKYLVTQMGNDKSIKCEQNLGHDTMYWYKQDSKKFLKIMFSYNNKELIINETVPNRFSPKSPDKAHLNLHINSLELGDSAVYFCASSATGTGASYGYTFGSGTRLTVV.

With regard to this clonotype: A much larger clone differs from this one at a single base, so this may be a read error. V gene TRBV12-5 combines with J gene TRBJ1-2; a possible D gene is TRBD1 (5 bases). V was pared by 4 bases and J by 3 bases, with 15 bases between. In germline, CDR1 is LGHNT, CDR2 FRNRAP. The CDR3 runs 15 residues. CDR3 in DNA: TGTGCTAGTGGTTCGGTACTGGGGGGTGACTATGGCTACACCTTC. Its protein is CASGSVLGGDYGYTF.

In this sample, this clonotype turned up many times. This sequence joins TRBV24-1 and TRBJ2-1, with TRBD1 as a possible D gene (6 bases). V was trimmed by 2 bases and J by 1 base, leaving 11 bases between them. Germline V gene sequence: CDR1 KGHDR, CDR2 SFDVKD. There are 16 residues in the CDR3. The CDR3 DNA is TGTGCCACCAGTGATTCCACAGGGAAGTCCTACAATGAGCAGTTCTTC. Residues: CATSDSTGKSYNEQFF.

This clonotype was counted a few times. This may come from a read error, since a much larger clone is one base off. J is TRBJ2-5 and V is TRBV7-2; TRBD2 is a possible D gene (5 bases). The germline gives CDR1 SGHTA, CDR2 FQGNSA. The CDR3 length is 13 residues. In nucleotides, the CDR3 is TGTGCCAGCAGCCCACAGATGAGGGAGACCCGGTACTTC. Amino acids: CASSPQMRETRYF. The full variable domain, its missing parts supplied by reference TRBV7-2 and TRBJ2-5, is GAGVSQSPSNKVTEKGKDVELRCDPISGHTALYWYRQSLGQGLEFLIYFQGNSAPDKSGLPSDRFSAERTGGSVSTLTIQRTQQEDSAVYLCASSPQMRETRYFGPGTRLLVL.

The V and J genes are TRBV12-3 or TRBV12-4 and TRBJ2-1; 7 nucleotides match TRBD2. V dropped 3 bases and J dropped 5; count of bases not matched to a gene: 7. The CDR3 totals 15 residues. The CDR3 loop reads CASSLTSGIHNEQFF. The CDR3 nucleotides are TGTGCCAGCAGTTTGACGAGCGGGATCCACAATGAGCAGTTCTTC.

Comments on this clonotype: At one boundary the junction diverges from the germline segment, which might be a read error. This sequence joins TRBV18 and TRBJ1-1; the D gene is possibly TRBD1 (6 bases). Looked up from germline, CDR1 is KGHSH and CDR2 is LQKENI. The CDR3 totals 17 residues. The CDR3 DNA is TGTGCCAGCTCGCCACTGGCCCTTGACAGGTCGAACACTGAAGCTTTCTTT. It yields the protein CASSPLALDRSNTEAFF. The full variable domain, in which reference TRBV18 and TRBJ1-1 provide the parts outside the CDR3, is NAGVMQNPRHLVRRRGQEARLRCSPMKGHSHVYWYRQLPEEGLKFMVYLQKENIIDESGMPKERFSAEFPKEGPSILRIQQVVRGDSAAYFCASSPLALDRSNTEAFFGQGTRLTVV.

This clonotype has more than one count but fewer than ten. The chain uses TRBV6-2 or TRBV6-3 and TRBJ1-1; TRBD1 aligns across 8 bases. The CDR3 runs 15 residues. Germline CDR1 is MNHEY and CDR2 is SVGEGT. J lost 6 bases, V lost 4 bases, and 10 bases had no gene match. The CDR3, as DNA: TGTGCCAGCAGTTCACACGGACAGGGCATCGCTGAAGCTTTCTTT. This codes for CASSSHGQGIAEAFF.

This clonotype was detected ten times or more. This chain uses TRBV6-1 with TRBJ2-2; 7 positions match TRBD1. The CDR3 runs to 15 residues. Germline V gene data show CDR1 as MNHNS and CDR2 as SASEGT. After removal of 7 bases from V and 3 bases from J, the junction contained 8 bases not matched to a gene. This chain's CDR3 is CASNNDRAYTGELFF. As DNA, the CDR3 is TGTGCCAGCAACAATGACAGGGCTTACACCGGGGAGCTGTTTTTT.

The V call is TRBV4-1, the J call TRBJ1-3, with TRBD1 identical over 7 bases. The CDR3 is 15 residues long. V shed 1 base, J shed 3 bases, and the junction held 3 bases outside the gene matches. Germline V gene sequence: CDR1 MGHRA, CDR2 YSYEKL. The CDR3 nucleotides read TGCGCCAGCAGCCAAGGACAGGGATTTGGAAACACCATATATTTT. Encoded protein: CASSQGQGFGNTIYF.

This clonotype occurred a few times. This sequence joins TRBV3-1 and TRBJ2-7; 11 positions agree with TRBD2. V dropped 2 bases and J dropped 2; count of bases not matched to a gene: 2. CDR1 LGHDT and CDR2 YNNKEL come from the germline V gene (reference sequence). The CDR3 loop spans 15 amino acids. CDR3 DNA: TGTGCCAGCAGCCAAAGGGGACTAGCGGCCTACGAGCAGTACTTC. It codes for CASSQRGLAAYEQYF.

This clonotype was seen many times. The chain links TRBV11-2 to TRBJ2-7; TRBD1 agrees at 10 bases. CDR3 size: 15 residues. The V gene end was trimmed by 3 bases and the J gene end by 3 bases; junction bases not matched to a gene: 5. The germline gives CDR1 SGHAT, CDR2 FQNNGV. The CDR3 spells CASSFGTGDLYEQYF. The CDR3 DNA reads as TGTGCCAGCAGCTTTGGGACAGGGGACCTCTACGAGCAGTACTTC.

In this sample, this clonotype turned up many times. This chain joins TRBV2 and TRBJ2-7, with D possibly being TRBD2 (5 bases). Germline V gene lookup returns CDR1 SNHLY and CDR2 FYNNEI. Trimming left V 6 bases short and J 3 bases short, with 12 bases between. This CDR3 is built from 13 residues. The CDR3, as DNA: TGTGCCAGCAGACCCGTACTAGGCTACGAGCAGTACTTC. This gives the protein CASRPVLGYEQYF. Full variable domain (outside the CDR3, taken from reference TRBV2 and TRBJ2-7): EPEVTQTPSHQVTQMGQEVILRCVPISNHLYFYWYRQILGQKVEFLVSFYNNEISEKSEIFDDQFSVERPDGSNFTLKIRSTKLEDSAMYFCASRPVLGYEQYFGPGTRLTVT.

V gene TRBV27 combines with J gene TRBJ2-2; 10 bases are shared with TRBD1. After removal of 3 bases from V and 4 bases from J, the junction contained 5 bases not matched to a gene. The CDR3 covers 16 residues. The germline gives CDR1 MNHEY, CDR2 SMNVEV (reference sequence). This chain's CDR3 is CASSFDRGQGTGELFF. CDR3 DNA sequence: TGTGCCAGCAGTTTTGACAGGGGGCAGGGCACCGGGGAGCTGTTTTTT.

As to this clonotype: One end of the junction fails to match germline, which may point to a read error. This rearrangement joins TRBV24-1 to TRBJ2-7; D is possibly TRBD1 or TRBD2 (6 bases each). This CDR3 region has 14 residues. The V gene's germline CDR1 is KGHDR and CDR2 SFDVKD. Here the CDR3 reads CPTSESGGLDEQYF. DNA for the CDR3: TGTCCCACCAGTGAATCCGGGGGCCTCGACGAGCAGTACTTC.

A few counts support this clonotype. The chain carries TRBV4-1 and TRBJ1-2; D not resolved. The CDR3 covers 13 residues. CDR1 and CDR2 from the germline V gene are MGHRA and YSYEKL. V dropped 0 bases and J dropped 1 base, with 3 bases sitting between them. This chain's CDR3 is CASSQDNNYGYTF. Here the CDR3 DNA reads TGCGCCAGCAGCCAAGATAATAACTATGGCTACACCTTC.

This clonotype was recorded at least ten times. V gene TRBV5-1 combines with J gene TRBJ2-3, with 13 bases fitting TRBD2. The trim removed 4 bases at V and 6 bases at J, leaving 8 bases unmatched. The CDR3 is made up of 16 amino acids. Germline V CDR1 and CDR2: SGHRS, YFSETQ. The CDR3 DNA reads as TGCGCCAGCAGCATACTAGCGGGAGGGGTTGTGGATACGCAGTATTTT. Translation: CASSILAGGVVDTQYF.

The table lists this clonotype with a few counts. The chain has TRBV10-1 and TRBJ2-7; D gene unclear. The CDR3 has 13 residues. CDR1 WNHNN and CDR2 SYGVQD come from the germline V gene (reference sequence). The V and J ends lost 5 bases and 3 bases respectively, with 11 bases between them. Written as DNA, the CDR3 is TGCGCCAGCAGTTCCGACCGATACTACGAGCAGTACTTC. It specifies CASSSDRYYEQYF.

This clonotype was counted many times. The CDR3 reads CASSDQSAGMETQYF. The CDR3 coding sequence is TGTGCCAGCAGTGACCAGTCGGCGGGTATGGAGACCCAGTACTTC. The V gene is TRBV2, the J gene TRBJ2-5, with a weak D call TRBD2 (5 bases). This CDR3 contains 15 residues. Trimming left V 3 bases short and J 5 bases short, with 16 bases between. Germline V gives CDR1 SNHLY, CDR2 FYNNEI. The full variable domain, with the rest looked up from reference TRBV2 and TRBJ2-5, is EPEVTQTPSHQVTQMGQEVILRCVPISNHLYFYWYRQILGQKVEFLVSFYNNEISEKSEIFDDQFSVERPDGSNFTLKIRSTKLEDSAMYFCASSDQSAGMETQYFGPGTRLLVL.

This clonotype was recorded at least ten times. The chain recombines TRBV9 with TRBJ1-1; D ambiguous. Germline lookup yields CDR1 SGDLS and CDR2 YYNGEE. V was clipped by 0 bases and J by 3 bases, with 6 bases between them. The CDR3 has 13 residues. The CDR3 coding sequence is TGTGCCAGCAGCGTAGCCACGTACACTGAAGCTTTCTTT. Amino acid sequence: CASSVATYTEAFF. Variable domain in full (rest from reference TRBV9 and TRBJ1-1): DSGVTQTPKHLITATGQRVTLRCSPRSGDLSVYWYQQSLDQGLQFLIQYYNGEERAKGNILERFSAQQFPDLHSELNLSSLELGDSALYFCASSVATYTEAFFGQGTRLTVV.

The chain recombines TRBV12-3 or TRBV12-4 with TRBJ2-1; the match to TRBD2 covers 8 bases. The CDR3 extends over 15 amino acids. V was clipped by 8 bases and J by 10 bases; unmatched bases: 16. The CDR3 spells CASGGGGAGGREQFF. CDR3 sequence (DNA): TGTGCCAGCGGGGGGGGGGGGGCGGGGGGCCGAGAGCAGTTCTTC.

J is TRBJ2-1 and V is TRBV20-1; D might be TRBD2 (7 bases). Per germline, CDR1 DFQATT and CDR2 SNEGSKA (reference sequence). The CDR3 has 15 amino acids. V was shortened by 6 bases and J by 8 bases, with 23 bases between the two germline ends. The CDR3 DNA is TGCAGTGCGGGGGGGGGGGGGGGGCGCAGGTATGAGCAGTTCTTC. Translating gives CSAGGGGGRRYEQFF.

The rearrangement links TRBV6-4 to TRBJ2-3, with D hard to call. This CDR3 is built from 13 residues. Germline CDR1 is MRHNA and CDR2 is SNTAGT. Trimming shortened V by 0 bases and J by 7 bases, and 8 bases separated the two germline ends. The DNA of the CDR3 is TGTGCCAGCAGTGACTCGGTGGGGAATACGCAGTATTTT. It yields the protein CASSDSVGNTQYF.

This chain links TRBV12-3 or TRBV12-4 with TRBJ2-5; weak D call: TRBD2 (5 bases). The CDR3 is 14 residues long. V dropped 7 bases and J dropped 2 bases, with 14 bases sitting between them. The CDR3 protein is CASTQRAGQETQYF. CDR3 DNA: TGTGCCAGCACCCAAAGGGCGGGTCAAGAGACCCAGTACTTC.

In its sample, this clonotype was seen many times. CDR3 coding DNA: TGTGCCAGCAGCTTGGAGGATGGACGTATTGGCTACACCTTC. The encoded protein is CASSLEDGRIGYTF. The V gene is TRBV5-5, the J gene TRBJ1-2; unclear D gene. The CDR3 sequence is 14 residues long. Germline lookup yields CDR1 SGHKS and CDR2 YYEKEE (reference sequence). V lost 0 bases and J 7 bases, leaving 13 bases between the germline ends. The full variable domain, with the rest looked up from reference TRBV5-5 and TRBJ1-2, is DAGVTQSPTHLIKTRGQQVTLRCSPISGHKSVSWYQQVLGQGPQFIFQYYEKEERGRGNFPDRFSARQFPNYSSELNVNALLLGDSALYLCASSLEDGRIGYTFGSGTRLTVV.

This clonotype was detected a few times. The gene calls are TRBV27 and TRBJ1-2; D call uncertain. The germline V and J ends were trimmed by 6 bases and 6 bases, with 14 bases remaining between them. The CDR3 loop spans 13 amino acids. The V gene's germline CDR1 is MNHEY and CDR2 SMNVEV (reference sequence). The CDR3 DNA is TGTGCCAGCAGGCCCCAGGTTAGGGATGGCTACACCTTC. Its protein product is CASRPQVRDGYTF.